This T cell receptor beta chain was identified in a study of T cell responses to AZD1222 COVID-19 vaccine. Study-level points and caveats: With dominance at 160-218 and 743-854, vaccine-associated CD4 TCRs spanned spike. Repertoire sampling was restricted to post-peak T cell response timepoints. The sample set comprised mostly white British donors with more females, and clonal diversity was possibly underestimated. Baseline serology detected seropositivity in only six AZD1222 recipients.

This CDR3 comprises 14 residues. Trimming left V 0 bases short and J 11 bases short, with 16 bases between. From germline, CDR1 is MNHEY and CDR2 SVGEGT. Produced via immunoSEQ multiplex PCR; TCRdb's table is partial and in-frame only. The repertoire holds 90,000 to 130,000 clones, with roughly 87% as singletons. This clone was counted a single time. What it binds is unknown. The receptor comes from an adult in good health. This chain connects TRBV6-2 or TRBV6-3 to TRBJ1-1; D may be TRBD1 (5 bases). Material: peripheral blood, obtained on day 0 of AZD1222 vaccination. The CDR3 spells CASSYSGVRRWAFF. The CDR3 DNA follows: TGTGCCAGCAGTTACTCAGGGGTCCGCAGGTGGGCTTTCTTT.